This T cell receptor (beta chain) was recovered during a study of T cell responses to AZD1222 COVID-19 vaccine. The method was immunoSEQ multiplex PCR; TCRdb's version includes in-frame clones alone and lacks a portion of them. The sample holds 100,000 to 150,000 clones, about nine tenths seen once. V shed 2 bases and J shed 4 bases, with 12 bases lying between them. The CDR3 length is 14 residues. CDR1 and CDR2 from the germline V gene are KGHSH and LQKENI. General observations from the study: Per reports, nearly half of all spike-specific TCRs target regions that are unmutated in variants. Among the donors, most were white British and more were female, and clonal diversity was possibly underestimated. At baseline, seropositivity was found in only 5 to 7 AZD1222 recipients. At 160-218 and 743-854, vaccine-associated CD4 TCRs were dominant, and they spanned spike.

A word on this clone: Its matching antigen is unknown.

The sequence was obtained from an adult in good health. The material sequenced was peripheral blood, taken on day 0 of AZD1222 vaccination. V gene TRBV18 combines with J gene TRBJ2-7, with D possibly matching TRBD2 (5 bases). This CDR3 reads CASSPTGNTYEQYF. The CDR3 DNA reads as TGTGCCAGCTCACCAACCGGGAACACGTACGAGCAGTACTTC.